Listed below are T cell receptor beta chains from one sample, sequenced in a study of PD-L1 blockade in urothelial cancer. Sequenced by immunoSEQ multiplex PCR; TCRdb stores in-frame clones only, minus some. The repertoire holds under 100,000 clones, with around 90% as singletons. The source was PBMCs, collected around atezolizumab (anti-PD-L1) treatment. The receptors come from a man aged 60-69 years with urothelial cancer. Both conserved end residues are part of each CDR3. Each record gives: clone size, V gene, J gene, D gene, CDR3 protein, CDR3 DNA. The D gene is left open where the match is weak. Where a row states a size, it is once, few, many or the class of an expanded clone; other rows omit it.

size: -
V: TRBV19
J: TRBJ1-5
D: -
CDR3: CASSIRVGQPQHF
DNA: TGTGCCAGTAGTATCAGGGTTGGACAGCCCCAGCATTTT

size: -
V: TRBV9
J: TRBJ1-3
D: TRBD1
CDR3: CASSVDTGVGNTIYF
DNA: TGTGCCAGCAGCGTAGACACAGGGGTCGGAAACACCATATATTTT

size: -
V: TRBV9
J: TRBJ2-3
D: TRBD1
CDR3: CASSVWQGDADTQYF
DNA: TGTGCCAGCAGCGTCTGGCAGGGGGACGCAGATACGCAGTATTTT

size: -
V: TRBV11-2
J: TRBJ2-3
D: -
CDR3: CASSSRQVPKNTQYF
DNA: TGTGCCAGCAGCTCCCGGCAGGTGCCTAAGAATACGCAGTATTTT

size: -
V: TRBV19
J: TRBJ2-7
D: TRBD1
CDR3: CASSIVGTGRNEQYF
DNA: TGTGCCAGTAGTATAGTGGGGACAGGGAGGAACGAGCAGTACTTC

size: -
V: TRBV9
J: TRBJ1-3
D: -
CDR3: CASSVERFSGNTIYF
DNA: TGTGCCAGCAGCGTAGAGCGTTTCTCTGGAAACACCATATATTTT

size: -
V: TRBV5-5
J: TRBJ2-1
D: -
CDR3: CASSLQDSSYNEQFF
DNA: TGTGCCAGCAGCTTGCAGGATAGCTCCTACAATGAGCAGTTCTTC

size: -
V: TRBV30
J: TRBJ1-1
D: -
CDR3: CAWSARAGAEAFF
DNA: TGTGCCTGGAGTGCCAGGGCGGGGGCCGAAGCTTTCTTT

size: -
V: TRBV29-1
J: TRBJ2-7
D: TRBD1
CDR3: CSAGQGAGEQYF
DNA: TGCAGCGCCGGACAGGGGGCAGGCGAGCAGTACTTC

size: -
V: TRBV28
J: TRBJ2-7
D: -
CDR3: CAMTRETYPAEQYF
DNA: TGTGCCATGACCCGGGAGACATACCCGGCCGAGCAGTACTTC

size: few
V: TRBV6-5
J: TRBJ1-2
D: -
CDR3: CASSLTGHGYTF
DNA: TGTGCCAGCAGTTTAACAGGGCATGGCTACACCTTC

size: -
V: TRBV18
J: TRBJ1-2
D: TRBD1
CDR3: CASSPRTGAPYGYTF
DNA: TGTGCCAGCTCACCCCGGACAGGGGCCCCCTATGGCTACACCTTC

size: -
V: TRBV7-2
J: TRBJ2-7
D: TRBD2
CDR3: CASSLDRTRSYEQYF
DNA: TGTGCCAGCAGCTTAGACAGGACTAGGTCCTACGAGCAGTACTTC

size: -
V: TRBV2
J: TRBJ2-7
D: TRBD2
CDR3: CASKVAGLYEQYF
DNA: TGTGCCAGCAAAGTAGCGGGCCTCTACGAGCAGTACTTC

size: -
V: TRBV15
J: TRBJ2-7
D: TRBD1
CDR3: CATRDRGRDEQYF
DNA: TGTGCCACCAGAGACAGGGGCAGGGACGAGCAGTACTTC

size: -
V: TRBV11-2
J: TRBJ2-5
D: -
CDR3: CASSLGGVGETQYF
DNA: TGTGCCAGCAGCTTAGGGGGAGTAGGGGAGACCCAGTACTTC

size: -
V: TRBV5-8
J: TRBJ1-3
D: TRBD1
CDR3: CASSPTGLSSGNTIYF
DNA: TGTGCCAGCAGCCCGACAGGGCTATCCTCTGGAAACACCATATATTTT

size: once
V: TRBV29-1
J: TRBJ2-5
D: TRBD1
CDR3: CSVEAWTGDETQYF
DNA: TGCAGCGTTGAAGCTTGGACAGGGGACGAGACCCAGTACTTC

size: -
V: TRBV4-3
J: TRBJ2-2
D: -
CDR3: CASSAQTGHTGELFF
DNA: TGCGCCAGCAGCGCCCAAACAGGACACACCGGGGAGCTGTTTTTT

size: -
V: TRBV30
J: TRBJ1-3
D: -
CDR3: CAWMDSYSGNTIYF
DNA: TGTGCCTGGATGGACAGCTACTCTGGAAACACCATATATTTT

size: few
V: TRBV9
J: TRBJ2-1
D: TRBD2
CDR3: CASSVGVAGVQEQFF
DNA: TGTGCCAGCAGCGTAGGGGTAGCGGGAGTGCAGGAGCAGTTCTTC

size: -
V: TRBV19
J: TRBJ1-5
D: -
CDR3: CASSIDAGGSNQPQHF
DNA: TGTGCCAGTAGTATAGATGCGGGGGGTAGCAATCAGCCCCAGCATTTT

size: -
V: TRBV6-5
J: TRBJ1-1
D: TRBD1
CDR3: CASSPGQGGNEAFF
DNA: TGTGCCAGCAGTCCCGGACAGGGGGGAAATGAAGCTTTCTTT

size: once
V: TRBV5-1
J: TRBJ2-6
D: -
CDR3: CASSLRQISSGANVLTF
DNA: TGCGCCAGCAGCTTACGACAGATTAGCTCTGGGGCCAACGTCCTGACTTTC

size: -
V: TRBV11-2
J: TRBJ2-1
D: TRBD2
CDR3: CASSLASGNNEQFF
DNA: TGTGCCAGCAGCTTGGCTAGCGGGAACAATGAGCAGTTCTTC

size: -
V: TRBV5-1
J: TRBJ1-1
D: -
CDR3: CASSLAPDREAFF
DNA: TGCGCCAGCAGCTTGGCCCCTGACAGGGAAGCTTTCTTT

size: -
V: TRBV7-2
J: TRBJ2-5
D: TRBD2
CDR3: CASSTRLAGETQYF
DNA: TGTGCCAGCAGCACCAGACTAGCGGGGGAGACCCAGTACTTC

size: -
V: TRBV27
J: TRBJ2-1
D: -
CDR3: CASRLIGGWDNEQFF
DNA: TGTGCCAGCAGGCTTATTGGGGGGTGGGACAATGAGCAGTTCTTC

size: -
V: TRBV6-5
J: TRBJ2-5
D: TRBD1
CDR3: CASSLLGQGLETQYF
DNA: TGTGCCAGCAGCCTTTTGGGACAGGGGTTAGAGACCCAGTACTTC